This T cell receptor beta chain was found in a study of graft-versus-host responses after intestinal transplantation. Study information: Each of the recipients got a multivisceral, liver-intestinal, or isolated intestinal transplant. The recipients all started with anti-thymocyte globulin induction and then took tacrolimus and steroids for around three years. General study points: The highest levels of circulating GvH clones went along with early declines in HvG clones after transplant. Some GvH clones appeared in ileal mucosa or blood before recipient bone marrow.

Comment on this clone: The antigen remains undetermined.

Sequencing was performed with immunoSEQ multiplex PCR; in TCRdb, only in-frame clones are kept and a portion is missing. Counted here are some 92,000 clones, just under 95% occurring once; the ten biggest clones make up about 0.29%. The V gene lost 4 bases and the J gene lost 2 bases, with 16 bases spanning the gap. Per the germline V gene, CDR1 is SGHNT and CDR2 is YYREEE (reference sequence). The CDR3 is 15 residues long. This chain uses TRBV5-4 with TRBJ2-7, with D possibly matching TRBD1 (5 bases). This TCR came from a human donor who received an intestinal transplant. The specimen comprised unstimulated CD4+ T cells sorted from spleen or lymph node cells, sampled before intestinal transplant. CDR3 sequence: CASSKRQGLTYEQYF. DNA for the CDR3: TGTGCCAGCAGCAAACGTCAGGGTTTGACCTACGAGCAGTACTTC.